The 20 T cell receptor beta chains below come from one sample, sequenced in a study of blood T cell repertoires in COVID-19 (dated by TCRdb to 2018 to 2020). The library was made by the immunoSEQ multiplex PCR assay. In its TCRdb copy, this immuneACCESS table keeps in-frame sequences only and misses some clones. Where compared with another copy, unresolved V genes explain less than half of these, and the others have no known cause. The sample table lists under 200,000 clones, approximately 83% of them with a count of one. Clones ranked in the top ten supply roughly 13% of the sample. Source material: PBMCs or T cells enriched from blood (not recorded which). These receptors all come from a woman aged 60-75 years who had recovered from COVID-19.

The chain has TRBV30 and TRBJ2-3, with TRBD1 identical over 9 bases. The germline gives CDR1 GTSNPN, CDR2 SVGIG (reference sequence). The ends lost 7 bases at V and 8 bases at J; junction bases unmatched: 10. This CDR3 is 13 amino acids long. Here the CDR3 reads CASSTGGRGTQYF. The CDR3 region has the DNA TGTGCCTCCTCGACAGGGGGAAGGGGTACGCAGTATTTT.

The gene calls are TRBV5-6 and TRBJ2-7, with TRBD1 matching over 7 bases. Germline CDR1 SGHDT, CDR2 YYEEEE. V lost 4 bases and J lost 4; bases outside the gene matches: 11. The CDR3 is made up of 15 amino acids. The CDR3 DNA reads TGTGCCAGCAGCAGACGACAGGGAACTCTGTACGAGCAGTACTTC. It is translated as CASSRRQGTLYEQYF.

The chain couples TRBV5-1 to TRBJ2-5; 10 bases agree with TRBD2. V was clipped by 4 bases and J by 5 bases; unmatched bases: 11. CDR3 length: 16 residues. CDR1 is SGHRS and CDR2 is YFSETQ in the germline V gene. CDR3 nucleotide sequence: TGCGCCAGCAGCCCGGGGCTAGCGGGAGAGACCGAGACCCAGTACTTC. Translated: CASSPGLAGETETQYF.

V is TRBV4-1 and J is TRBJ2-3; D is unclear. Germline V lookup: CDR1 MGHRA, CDR2 YSYEKL. The CDR3 runs to 13 residues. The V gene lost 1 base and the J gene lost 14 bases, with 16 bases spanning the gap. DNA of the CDR3: TGCGCCAGCAGCCAAGTGGGTGAGAGCGTTTCGTATTTT. Encoded protein: CASSQVGESVSYF.

This chain connects TRBV30 to TRBJ1-2, with 7 bases fitting TRBD1. Germline V lookup: CDR1 GTSNPN, CDR2 SVGIG (reference sequence). J lost 6 bases, V lost 8 bases, and 9 bases had no gene match. CDR3 size: 12 residues. The CDR3 loop is CAARRDSHGYTF. DNA of the CDR3: TGTGCCGCTCGCCGGGACAGCCATGGCTACACCTTC.

A single count supports this clone. The chain has TRBV6-5 and TRBJ1-3; tentative D call: TRBD1 (5 bases). The V end was cut by 2 bases, the J end by 7 bases, with 12 bases between. Germline CDR1 and CDR2: MNHEY and SVGAGI. The CDR3 length is 14 residues. The CDR3 region has the DNA TGTGCCAGCAGTTACGGGCAGGGAACGAACACCATATATTTT. As protein: CASSYGQGTNTIYF.

This rearrangement joins TRBV7-2 to TRBJ2-2; maybe TRBD2 (6 bases). The V and J ends lost 2 bases and 5 bases respectively, with 9 bases between them. The CDR3 loop spans 14 amino acids. CDR1 is SGHTA and CDR2 is FQGNSA in the germline V gene. CDR3 protein: CASSLMGGTGELFF. The DNA for the CDR3 is TGTGCCAGCAGCTTAATGGGGGGAACCGGGGAGCTGTTTTTT.

V gene TRBV5-4 combines with J gene TRBJ2-3; perhaps TRBD2 as D (5 bases). The V end lost 3 bases, the J end lost 1 base, and 15 bases lay between the germline ends. Germline CDR1 reads SGHNT; CDR2 reads YYREEE (reference sequence). This CDR3 has 16 residues. CDR3 coding DNA: TGTGCCAGCAGCTCCGCACTAGTTCGTGGCACAGATACGCAGTATTTT. Amino acid sequence: CASSSALVRGTDTQYF.

The chain recombines TRBV3-1 (or the pseudogene TRBV3-2) with TRBJ1-1; no clear D gene. Germline V gene data show CDR1 as LGHDT and CDR2 as YNNKEL (reference sequence). Trimming shortened V by 1 base and J by 6 bases, and 15 bases separated the two germline ends. The CDR3 runs to 15 residues. The CDR3 sequence is CASSQGLHPGAEAFF. Here the CDR3 DNA reads TGTGCCAGCAGCCAAGGGCTCCACCCCGGGGCTGAAGCTTTCTTT.

The chain has TRBV10-3 and TRBJ1-2; 7 bases align to TRBD1. Trimming at V came to 4 bases and at J to 3 bases, leaving 5 bases not matched to a gene. The CDR3 covers 14 residues. Germline assignment: CDR1 ENHRY and CDR2 SYGVKD. CDR3: CAISAKGADYGYTF. CDR3 in DNA: TGTGCCATCAGTGCGAAGGGGGCTGACTATGGCTACACCTTC.

This rearrangement joins TRBV20-1 to TRBJ2-2; the match to TRBD2 covers 7 bases. With V trimmed by 3 bases and J by 7 bases, 8 bases remained unmatched. This CDR3 spans 14 amino acids. Germline CDR1 DFQATT, CDR2 SNEGSKA (reference sequence). CDR3 region: CSASQTSLSGELFF. The CDR3, as DNA: TGCAGTGCTAGTCAGACTAGCTTAAGCGGGGAGCTGTTTTTT.

The gene calls are TRBV6-2 or TRBV6-3 and TRBJ2-2; unclear D gene. Trimming cost V 4 bases and J 3 bases, with 9 bases left between them. CDR3 length: 14 residues. The V gene's germline CDR1 is MNHEY and CDR2 SVGEGT. The CDR3 coding sequence is TGTGCCAGCAGTTTTTTCCTTGACACCGGGGAGCTGTTTTTT. Translation gives CASSFFLDTGELFF.

This chain uses TRBV3-1 (or the pseudogene TRBV3-2) with TRBJ1-2; D gene ambiguous. In germline, CDR1 is LGHDT, CDR2 YNNKEL (reference sequence). V was trimmed by 4 bases and J by 2 bases, leaving 8 bases between them. There are 13 residues in the CDR3. The CDR3 DNA is TGTGCCAGCAGCCGAGGTCTCAACTATGGCTACACCTTC. It is translated as CASSRGLNYGYTF.

The sample holds one count of this clone. This chain connects TRBV5-1 to TRBJ1-2; perhaps TRBD1 as D (5 bases). Trimming removed 0 bases from V and 8 bases from J, with 14 bases in between. This CDR3 has 14 amino acids. Germline V gene sequence: CDR1 SGHRS, CDR2 YFSETQ. The CDR3 sequence: CASSLERGISGYTF. CDR3 DNA: TGCGCCAGCAGCTTGGAAAGGGGAATAAGCGGCTACACCTTC.

The J gene is TRBJ2-7, the V gene TRBV7-3, with D hard to call. CDR1 SGHTA and CDR2 FQGTGA come from the germline V gene. There are 13 residues in the CDR3. The germline V and J ends were trimmed by 0 bases and 10 bases, with 13 bases remaining between them. The CDR3 here is CASSLTSSGLQYF. As DNA, the CDR3 is TGTGCCAGCAGCTTAACCTCCTCAGGCTTACAGTACTTC. Full variable domain (outside the CDR3, taken from reference TRBV7-3 and TRBJ2-7): GAGVSQTPSNKVTEKGKYVELRCDPISGHTALYWYRQSLGQGPEFLIYFQGTGAADDSGLPNDRFFAVRPEGSVSTLKIQRTERGDSAVYLCASSLTSSGLQYFGPGTRLTVT.

This CDR3 is CASRDRDFGYTF. In nucleotides, the CDR3 is TGTGCCAGCAGGGACAGGGATTTCGGCTACACCTTC. The rearrangement uses TRBV2 and TRBJ1-2; TRBD1 aligns across 8 bases. There are 12 residues in the CDR3. The ends lost 6 bases at V and 8 bases at J; junction bases unmatched: 5. Germline assignment: CDR1 SNHLY and CDR2 FYNNEI.

This chain links TRBV5-1 with TRBJ2-2; 7 bases are shared with TRBD1. This CDR3 has 15 residues. The germline CDR1 and CDR2 sequences are SGHRS and YFSETQ. The ends lost 2 bases at V and 0 bases at J; junction bases unmatched: 1. The CDR3 sequence: CASSFGTANTGELFF. The CDR3 nucleotides read TGCGCCAGCAGCTTCGGGACAGCGAACACCGGGGAGCTGTTTTTT.

This chain joins TRBV27 and TRBJ2-1, with 7 nucleotides matching TRBD2. Germline V lookup: CDR1 MNHEY, CDR2 SMNVEV (reference sequence). The CDR3 extends over 14 amino acids. Trimming removed 3 bases from V and 9 bases from J; junction bases left unmatched: 8. The CDR3 DNA reads TGTGCCAGCAGTTTGGGGGGGAGGGCCATTGAGCAGTTCTTC. Translated, it gives CASSLGGRAIEQFF.

Here the CDR3 reads CASSFGTGYEQFF. CDR3 coding DNA: TGTGCCAGTAGTTTCGGGACAGGGTATGAGCAGTTCTTC. The V gene is TRBV19, the J gene TRBJ2-1; 9 nucleotides line up with TRBD1. Germline V CDR1 and CDR2: LNHDA, SQIVND (reference sequence). Trimming cost V 5 bases and J 8 bases; bases outside gene matches: 4. This CDR3 is built from 13 residues.

The gene calls are TRBV5-1 and TRBJ1-2; 9 bases fit TRBD1. CDR1 and CDR2 (germline): SGHRS, YFSETQ. CDR3 length equals 14 residues. V lost 1 base to trimming and J lost 6 bases; unmatched junction nucleotides: 4. The CDR3 loop reads CASSLTGGMDGYTF. For the CDR3, the DNA is TGCGCCAGCAGCTTGACAGGGGGCATGGATGGCTACACCTTC.